This T cell receptor beta chain appears in the sequencing data of a study of shared clonotypes between healthy human individuals. Method: immunoSEQ multiplex PCR; TCRdb's copy keeps in-frame clones and lacks some. The repertoire includes approximately 240,000 clones, over 50% of them detected once, and roughly 10% sits in the top ten. The CDR3 is made up of 18 amino acids. The germline V gene encodes CDR1 MNHEY and CDR2 SMNVEV (reference sequence). V was clipped by 4 bases and J by 1 base, with 19 bases between them. This TCR derives from a man aged 25 to 40 in good health. Material: memory CD4+ T cells sorted from blood. Subset noted: CD45RA-negative fraction. This rearrangement joins TRBV27 to TRBJ2-2; D perhaps matches TRBD2 (5 bases). CDR3 sequence (DNA): TGTGCCAGCAGTTCCCTACAGTCAATAGCGAAGAACACCGGGGAGCTGTTTTTT. This translates into CASSSLQSIAKNTGELFF.